A single sample is the source of the 2 T cell receptor beta chains below, sequenced in a study of read filtering for tumor transcriptome and immune sequencing. Molecular barcoded adaptors covering alpha/delta and beta/gamma chains were used on around 400 ng RNA. From the reads, TCRdb called clonotypes with MiXCR, one entry per CDR3 protein. This sample has about 28,000 distinct CDR3 sequences, with over 13% found just once. Sequencing was performed on a population of CD138-negative cells sorted from bone marrow. Receptors originate from a donor older than 35 with multiple myeloma.

Comment on this clonotype: A much bigger clone sits one base away, suggesting this may be a read error. The chain couples TRBV6-1 to TRBJ1-2, with a weak D call TRBD1 (6 bases). The germline V gene encodes CDR1 MNHNS and CDR2 SASEGT. The CDR3 is 15 residues long. CDR3 DNA sequence: TGTGCCAGCAGTCACCCGACCGGACAGAACTGTGGCTACACCTTC. This codes for CASSHPTGQNCGYTF.

The J gene is TRBJ2-1, the V gene TRBV11-2, with 7 nucleotides matching TRBD2. V was pared by 3 bases and J by 8 bases, with 10 bases of the junction left unmatched. Per the germline V gene, CDR1 is SGHAT and CDR2 is FQNNGV. The CDR3 covers 15 residues. CDR3 residues: CASSFGAGVTHEQFF. CDR3 coding DNA: TGTGCCAGCAGCTTTGGGGCGGGAGTAACGCATGAGCAGTTCTTC.